This T cell receptor beta chain was recorded in a study of T cell responses to AZD1222 COVID-19 vaccine. Repertoires were generated with immunoSEQ multiplex PCR, while TCRdb's copy carries only in-frame clones and drops some. This table holds around 150,000 clones, 90% found once. CDR1 is SGHRS and CDR2 is YFSETQ in the germline V gene. The CDR3 contains 17 residues. V shed 3 bases, J shed 4 bases, and the junction held 12 bases outside the gene matches. The chain recombines TRBV5-1 with TRBJ2-1; 8 bases agree with TRBD2. This sequence originates from an adult who received the AZD1222 COVID-19 vaccine. The source material was peripheral blood, sampled 28 days after the second AZD1222 dose. The CDR3, as DNA: TGCGCCAGCAGCTCGCCGCTCGCGGGGGGAAATTACAATGAGCAGTTCTTC. Its protein is CASSSPLAGGNYNEQFF.